This passage covers 16 T cell receptor beta chains from one sample sequenced in a study of Ad26.COV2.S vaccination and SARS-CoV-2 variants. Regarding treatment: around 19 received Ad26.COV2.S at low or high dose, single or two shots; five or six received placebo; per-sample allocation not given. Sampling occurred on day 63 after the first vaccine or placebo injection. Sequencing was performed with immunoSEQ multiplex PCR; in TCRdb, only in-frame clones are kept and a portion is missing. The sample contains roughly 680,000 clones, around 92% of which appear only once. Specimen: peripheral blood, collected in a trial of Ad26.COV2.S vaccine versus placebo. These receptors were collected from a person between 18 and 65 years old who received the Ad26.COV2.S COVID-19 vaccine or a placebo.

The chain links TRBV6-2 or TRBV6-3 to TRBJ2-3; a weak D match, TRBD2 (5 bases). V was shortened by 0 bases and J by 1 base, with 11 bases between the two germline ends. CDR3 size: 16 residues. Germline values: CDR1 MNHEY, CDR2 SVGEGT. The CDR3 is CASSYSGSEGTDTQYF. The CDR3 DNA follows: TGTGCCAGCAGTTACTCGGGTTCGGAGGGCACAGATACGCAGTATTTT.

The chain's CDR3 is CASSLSASGQGGTQYF. The CDR3 bases are TGTGCCAGCAGTTTGTCAGCTAGCGGACAGGGGGGGACCCAGTACTTC. The rearrangement joins TRBV27 to TRBJ2-5; 10 bases line up with TRBD1. J lost 7 bases, V lost 3 bases, and 11 bases had no gene match. The CDR3 length is 16 residues. Germline V gives CDR1 MNHEY, CDR2 SMNVEV (reference sequence).

The chain carries TRBV30 and TRBJ2-7; weak D call: TRBD2 (7 bases). CDR1 is GTSNPN, CDR2 SVGIG, per germline (reference sequence). This CDR3 comprises 16 residues. Deletions cut 6 bases from V and 6 bases from J, with 27 bases between. CDR3 in amino acids: CACQRLRGPVGGEQYF. In DNA, the CDR3 is TGTGCCTGCCAGAGGTTGCGGGGGCCGGTTGGCGGCGAGCAGTACTTC.

The rearrangement links TRBV5-6 to TRBJ2-1; 7 positions agree with TRBD1. The CDR3 covers 11 residues. Germline-derived CDR1 and CDR2 are SGHDT and YYEEEE. The junction had 1 base not matched to a gene; V was cut back by 3 bases and J by 10 bases. The CDR3 DNA reads TGTGCCAGCAGCTGGACAGGCGAGCAGTTCTTC. Translated: CASSWTGEQFF.

The chain recombines TRBV4-3 with TRBJ1-6; TRBD1 matches at 9 bases. Germline CDR1 LGHNA, CDR2 YSLEER. The length of the CDR3 is 15 residues. The V segment lost 1 base and the J segment 10 bases; nucleotides outside the gene matches: 5. CDR3 residues: CASSQVGTGSSPLHF. The CDR3 region has the DNA TGCGCCAGCAGCCAAGTCGGGACAGGGAGCTCACCCCTCCACTTT.

V and J are TRBV2 and TRBJ2-6, with D possibly matching TRBD1 (6 bases). The V end lost 4 bases, the J end lost 4 bases, and 11 bases lay between the germline ends. Germline V gives CDR1 SNHLY, CDR2 FYNNEI. The CDR3 contains 15 residues. In DNA, the CDR3 is TGTGCCAGCAGTGCACAGGGTCTGGGGGCCAACGTCCTGACTTTC. Protein: CASSAQGLGANVLTF.

CDR3 region: CASGRSSYEQYF. The CDR3 DNA reads TGTGCCAGCGGTAGAAGCTCCTACGAGCAGTACTTC. The chain carries TRBV2 and TRBJ2-7; D remains unclear. Deletions cut 8 bases from V and 0 bases from J, with 8 bases between. Germline V gives CDR1 SNHLY, CDR2 FYNNEI. The CDR3 totals 12 residues.

This rearrangement joins TRBV3-1 (or the pseudogene TRBV3-2) to TRBJ1-3, with D unresolved. The germline CDR1 and CDR2 sequences are LGHDT and YNNKEL (reference sequence). The CDR3 has 15 residues. Trimming shortened V by 0 bases and J by 5 bases, and 11 bases separated the two germline ends. CDR3 nucleotides: TGTGCCAGCAGCCAAGATCTAACAGCTCGAAACACCATATATTTT. Encoded protein: CASSQDLTARNTIYF.

J is TRBJ1-5 and V is TRBV2; 9 positions agree with TRBD1. Germline V gene lookup returns CDR1 SNHLY and CDR2 FYNNEI. J was trimmed by 4 bases and V by 6 bases; bases with no gene match: 4. The CDR3 is made up of 14 amino acids. DNA for the CDR3: TGTGCCAGCAGGGGGGGGACAGGGAATCAGCCCCAGCATTTT. This codes for CASRGGTGNQPQHF.

This clone was counted a single time. The chain has TRBV30 and TRBJ2-7; 12 bases are shared with TRBD2. The V gene's germline CDR1 is GTSNPN and CDR2 SVGIG (reference sequence). Germline trimming cut 5 bases from V and 5 bases from J; bases unmatched to any gene: 10. CDR3 size: 15 residues. DNA for the CDR3: TGTGCCTGGGCCAAAGGACTAGCGGGAACCGACGAGCAGTACTTC. Translated: CAWAKGLAGTDEQYF.

This chain uses TRBV3-1 (or the pseudogene TRBV3-2) with TRBJ2-1; 8 bases match TRBD2. This CDR3 spans 16 amino acids. Looked up from germline, CDR1 is LGHDT and CDR2 is YNNKEL (reference sequence). The trim removed 4 bases at V and 6 bases at J, leaving 11 bases unmatched. The CDR3 sequence is CASSLGLSGGSNEQFF. The DNA for the CDR3 is TGTGCCAGCAGCCTGGGTCTGTCGGGAGGGAGCAATGAGCAGTTCTTC.

This rearrangement joins TRBV5-1 to TRBJ1-1; TRBD1 aligns across 8 bases. V gave up 0 bases and J gave up 3 bases; unmatched junction bases: 10. The germline gives CDR1 SGHRS, CDR2 YFSETQ. The CDR3 is made up of 17 amino acids. CDR3 in DNA: TGCGCCAGCAGCTTGGAAACCCTCTCAGGGGGCTACACTGAAGCTTTCTTT. This gives the protein CASSLETLSGGYTEAFF.

This clone was seen once. The chain combines TRBV4-1 with TRBJ2-4; TRBD1 might be the D (6 bases). Between the trimmed V and J ends, which lost 1 base and 2 bases, there was a span of 15 bases. This CDR3 region has 17 residues. Germline CDR1 reads MGHRA; CDR2 reads YSYEKL. CDR3 residues: CASSQAIQGNPKNIQYF. CDR3 nucleotides: TGCGCCAGCAGCCAAGCAATCCAGGGGAATCCCAAAAACATTCAGTACTTC.

The chain carries TRBV6-5 and TRBJ2-7; D unresolved. CDR3 length: 12 amino acids. The V and J ends lost 2 bases and 2 bases respectively, with 4 bases between them. Germline CDR1 MNHEY, CDR2 SVGAGI. The CDR3 sequence: CASSYPAYEQYF. CDR3 sequence (DNA): TGTGCCAGCAGTTACCCAGCCTACGAGCAGTACTTC.

The chain combines TRBV7-9 with TRBJ2-3, with D maybe TRBD1 (7 bases). This CDR3 contains 15 residues. V lost 0 bases to trimming and J lost 7 bases, with 14 bases between them. Germline assignment: CDR1 SEHNR and CDR2 FQNEAQ (reference sequence). CDR3 nucleotide sequence: TGTGCCAGCAGCTTAGCTCCCCAGGGGGACTATACGCAGTATTTT. Its translation is CASSLAPQGDYTQYF.

The chain links TRBV6-5 to TRBJ1-2, with 7 bases identical to TRBD1. V was clipped by 8 bases and J by 5 bases; unmatched bases: 8. Germline V CDR1 and CDR2: MNHEY, SVGAGI. There are 13 residues in the CDR3. The CDR3 spells CASWGQSQYGYTF. Written as DNA, the CDR3 is TGTGCCAGCTGGGGACAGTCTCAGTATGGCTACACCTTC.